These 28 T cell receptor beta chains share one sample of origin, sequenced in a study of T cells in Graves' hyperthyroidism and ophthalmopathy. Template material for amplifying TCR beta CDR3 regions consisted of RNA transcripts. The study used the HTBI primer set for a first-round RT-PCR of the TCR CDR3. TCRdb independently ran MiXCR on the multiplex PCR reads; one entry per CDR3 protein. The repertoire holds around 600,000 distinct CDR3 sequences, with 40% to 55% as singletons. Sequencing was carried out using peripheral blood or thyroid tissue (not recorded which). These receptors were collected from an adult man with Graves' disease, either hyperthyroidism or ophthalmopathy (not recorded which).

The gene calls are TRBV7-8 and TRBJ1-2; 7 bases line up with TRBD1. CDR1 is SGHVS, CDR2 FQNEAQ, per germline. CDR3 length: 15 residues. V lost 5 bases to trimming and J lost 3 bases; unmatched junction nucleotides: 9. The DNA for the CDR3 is TGTGCCAGCAGCCCTGGGGCAGGGGGATACTATGGCTACACCTTC. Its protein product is CASSPGAGGYYGYTF.

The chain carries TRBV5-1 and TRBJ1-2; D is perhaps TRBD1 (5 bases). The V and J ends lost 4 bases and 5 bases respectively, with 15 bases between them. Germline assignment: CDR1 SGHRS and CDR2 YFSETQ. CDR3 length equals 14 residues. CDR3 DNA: TGCGCCAGCAGCCAAACCCGGGGGGAGTATGGCTACACCTTC. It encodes CASSQTRGEYGYTF.

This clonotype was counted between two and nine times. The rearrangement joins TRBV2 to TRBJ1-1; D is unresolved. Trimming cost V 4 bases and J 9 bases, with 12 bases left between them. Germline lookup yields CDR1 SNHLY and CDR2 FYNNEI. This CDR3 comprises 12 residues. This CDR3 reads CASSVREIQAFF. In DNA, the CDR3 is TGTGCCAGCAGTGTCCGGGAGATTCAAGCTTTCTTT.

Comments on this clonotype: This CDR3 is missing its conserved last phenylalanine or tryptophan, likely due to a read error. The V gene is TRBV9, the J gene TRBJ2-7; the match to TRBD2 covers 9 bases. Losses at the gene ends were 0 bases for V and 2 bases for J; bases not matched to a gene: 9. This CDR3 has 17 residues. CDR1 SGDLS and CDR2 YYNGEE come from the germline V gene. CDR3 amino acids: CASSVASGTSSTYEQYL. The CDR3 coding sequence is TGTGCCAGCAGCGTAGCATCTGGGACTAGCTCTACCTACGAGCAGTACTTG.

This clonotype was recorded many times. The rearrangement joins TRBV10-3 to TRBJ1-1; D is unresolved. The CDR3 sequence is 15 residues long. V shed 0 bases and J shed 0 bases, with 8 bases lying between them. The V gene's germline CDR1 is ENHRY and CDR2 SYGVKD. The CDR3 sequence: CAISESRGMNTEAFF. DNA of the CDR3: TGTGCCATCAGTGAGTCGAGAGGGATGAACACTGAAGCTTTCTTT.

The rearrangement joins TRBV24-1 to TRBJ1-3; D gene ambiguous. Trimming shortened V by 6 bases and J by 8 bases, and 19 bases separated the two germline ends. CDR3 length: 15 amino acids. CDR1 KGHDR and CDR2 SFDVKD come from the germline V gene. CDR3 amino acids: CATSRRTGDGYTIYF. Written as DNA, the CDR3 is TGTGCCACCAGTCGGCGGACCGGGGATGGCTACACCATATATTTT.

This chain's CDR3 is CSVSMNTEAFF. The CDR3 DNA reads as TGCAGCGTATCCATGAACACTGAAGCTTTCTTT. The V and J genes are TRBV29-1 and TRBJ1-1; D is unclear. The germline V gene encodes CDR1 SQVTM and CDR2 ANQGSEA. This CDR3 spans 11 amino acids. With 6 bases removed from V and 0 bases from J, the gap between germline ends came to 5 bases.

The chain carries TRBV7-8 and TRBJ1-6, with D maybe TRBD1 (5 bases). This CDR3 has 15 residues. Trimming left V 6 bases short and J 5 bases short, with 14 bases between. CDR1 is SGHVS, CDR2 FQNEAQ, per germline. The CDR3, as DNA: TGTGCCAGCAGTTTGCAGGGAGGACATAATTCACCCCTCCACTTT. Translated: CASSLQGGHNSPLHF.

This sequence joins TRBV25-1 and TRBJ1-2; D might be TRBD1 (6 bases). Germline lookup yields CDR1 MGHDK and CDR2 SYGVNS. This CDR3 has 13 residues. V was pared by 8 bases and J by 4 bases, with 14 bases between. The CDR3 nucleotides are TGTGCCAGCCGAAACGACAGGTTCTATGGCTACACCTTC. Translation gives CASRNDRFYGYTF.

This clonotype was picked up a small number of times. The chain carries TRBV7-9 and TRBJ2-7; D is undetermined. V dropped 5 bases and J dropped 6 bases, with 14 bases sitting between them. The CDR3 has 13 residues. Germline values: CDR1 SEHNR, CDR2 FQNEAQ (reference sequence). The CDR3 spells CASSQDNSLEQYF. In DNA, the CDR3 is TGTGCCAGCAGCCAAGATAATTCCCTCGAGCAGTACTTC.

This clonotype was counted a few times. CDR3 DNA sequence: TGCAGCGTTGGGGGGGGCAGGGTCACTGAAGCTTTCTTT. Encoded protein: CSVGGGRVTEAFF. This chain connects TRBV29-1 to TRBJ1-1; perhaps TRBD1 as D (6 bases). With 4 bases removed from V and 4 bases from J, the gap between germline ends came to 13 bases. The germline V gene has CDR1 SQVTM and CDR2 ANQGSEA. CDR3 length: 13 residues.

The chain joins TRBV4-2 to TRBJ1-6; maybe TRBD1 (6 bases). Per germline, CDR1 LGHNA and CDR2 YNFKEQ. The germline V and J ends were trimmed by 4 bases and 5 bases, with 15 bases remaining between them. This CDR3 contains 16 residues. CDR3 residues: CASSLLQGQHNSPLHF. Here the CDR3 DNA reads TGTGCCAGCAGCCTCCTGCAGGGACAACATAATTCACCCCTCCACTTT.

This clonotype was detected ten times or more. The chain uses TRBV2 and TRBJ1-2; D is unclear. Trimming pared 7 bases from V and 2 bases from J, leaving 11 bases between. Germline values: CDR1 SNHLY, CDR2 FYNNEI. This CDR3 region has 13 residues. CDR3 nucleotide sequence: TGTGCCAGCATAACGGGAGGAAACTATGGCTACACCTTC. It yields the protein CASITGGNYGYTF.

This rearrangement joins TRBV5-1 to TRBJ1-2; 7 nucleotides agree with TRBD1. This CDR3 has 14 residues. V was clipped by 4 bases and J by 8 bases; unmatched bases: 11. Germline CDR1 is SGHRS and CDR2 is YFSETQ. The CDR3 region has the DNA TGCGCCAGCAGCATCAACAGGGGAACGGACGGCTACACCTTC. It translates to CASSINRGTDGYTF.

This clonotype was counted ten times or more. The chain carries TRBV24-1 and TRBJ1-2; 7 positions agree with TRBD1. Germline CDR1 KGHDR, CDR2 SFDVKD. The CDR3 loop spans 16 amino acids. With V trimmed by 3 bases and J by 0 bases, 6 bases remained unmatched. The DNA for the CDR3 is TGTGCCACCAGTGATGTTTTCGGACAGGCTAACTATGGCTACACCTTC. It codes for CATSDVFGQANYGYTF.

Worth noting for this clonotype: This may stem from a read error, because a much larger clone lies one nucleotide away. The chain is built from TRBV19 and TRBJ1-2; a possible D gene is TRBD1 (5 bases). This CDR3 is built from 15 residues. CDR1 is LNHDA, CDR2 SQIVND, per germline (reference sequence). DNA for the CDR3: TGTGCCAACAGCCCCGTCGGCCAGGGCGGTTATGGCTACCCCTTC. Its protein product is CANSPVGQGGYGYPF.

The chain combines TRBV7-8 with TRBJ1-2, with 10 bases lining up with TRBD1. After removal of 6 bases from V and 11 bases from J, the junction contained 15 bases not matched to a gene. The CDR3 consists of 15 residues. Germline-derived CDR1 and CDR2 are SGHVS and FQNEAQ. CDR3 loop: CASRGDRGNWLGYTF. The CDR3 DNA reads TGTGCCAGCAGAGGGGACAGGGGTAATTGGCTTGGTTACACCTTC.

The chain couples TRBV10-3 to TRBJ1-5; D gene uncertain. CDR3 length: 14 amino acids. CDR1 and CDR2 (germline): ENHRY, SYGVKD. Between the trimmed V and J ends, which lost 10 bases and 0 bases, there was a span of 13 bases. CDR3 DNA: TGTGCCAGCAAGGGCGGGCATAGCAATCAGCCCCAGCATTTT. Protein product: CASKGGHSNQPQHF.

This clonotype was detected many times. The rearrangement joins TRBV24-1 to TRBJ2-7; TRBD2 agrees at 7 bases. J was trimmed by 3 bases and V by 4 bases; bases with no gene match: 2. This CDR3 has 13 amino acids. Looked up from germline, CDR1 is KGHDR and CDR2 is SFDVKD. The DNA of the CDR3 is TGTGCCACCAGTGACCGGGACTACTACGAGCAGTACTTC. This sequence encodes CATSDRDYYEQYF.

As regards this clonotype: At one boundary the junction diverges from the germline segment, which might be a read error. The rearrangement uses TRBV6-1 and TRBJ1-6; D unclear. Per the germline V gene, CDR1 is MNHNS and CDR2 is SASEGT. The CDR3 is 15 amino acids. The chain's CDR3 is CASSGRSSFNSPLHF. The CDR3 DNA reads TGTGCCAGCAGTGGCCGGTCCTCCTTTAATTCACCCCTCCACTTT.

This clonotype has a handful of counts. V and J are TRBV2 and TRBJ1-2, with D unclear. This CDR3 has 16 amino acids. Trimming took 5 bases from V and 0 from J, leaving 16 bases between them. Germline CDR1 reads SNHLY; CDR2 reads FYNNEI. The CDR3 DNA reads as TGTGCCAGCAGTTACGAGGGCAGCCGATCTAACTATGGCTACACCTTC. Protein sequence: CASSYEGSRSNYGYTF.

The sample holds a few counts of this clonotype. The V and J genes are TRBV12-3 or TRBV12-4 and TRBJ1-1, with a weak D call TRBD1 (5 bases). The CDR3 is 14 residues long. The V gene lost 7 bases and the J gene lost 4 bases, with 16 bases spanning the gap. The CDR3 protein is CASTALQAGTEAFF. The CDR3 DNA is TGTGCCAGCACCGCGCTACAGGCTGGCACTGAAGCTTTCTTT.

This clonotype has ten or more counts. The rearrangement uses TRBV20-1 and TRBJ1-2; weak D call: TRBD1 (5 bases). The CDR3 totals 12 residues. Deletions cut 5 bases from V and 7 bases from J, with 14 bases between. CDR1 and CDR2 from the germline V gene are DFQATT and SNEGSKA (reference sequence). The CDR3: CSADRGGVGYTF. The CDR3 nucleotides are TGCAGTGCTGATAGGGGAGGTGTTGGCTACACCTTC.

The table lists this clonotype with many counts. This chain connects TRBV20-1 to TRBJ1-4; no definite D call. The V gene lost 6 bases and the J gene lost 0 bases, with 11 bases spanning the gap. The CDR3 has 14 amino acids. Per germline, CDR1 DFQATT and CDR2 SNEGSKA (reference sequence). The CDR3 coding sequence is TGCAGTGCAAGGACGGGTGCAACTAATGAAAAACTGTTTTTT. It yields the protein CSARTGATNEKLFF.

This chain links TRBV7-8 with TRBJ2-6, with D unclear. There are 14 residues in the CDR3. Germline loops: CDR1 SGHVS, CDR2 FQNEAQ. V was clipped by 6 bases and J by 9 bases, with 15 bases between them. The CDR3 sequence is CASSASRAVNVLTF. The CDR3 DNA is TGTGCCAGCAGTGCATCCCGGGCCGTCAACGTCCTGACTTTC.

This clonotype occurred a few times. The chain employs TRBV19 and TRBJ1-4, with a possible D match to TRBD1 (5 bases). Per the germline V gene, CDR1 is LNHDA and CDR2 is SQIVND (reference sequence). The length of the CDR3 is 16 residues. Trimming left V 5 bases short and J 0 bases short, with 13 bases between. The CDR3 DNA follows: TGTGCCAGTAGTGAAGGGTGGGGGGCAACTAATGAAAAACTGTTTTTT. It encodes CASSEGWGATNEKLFF.

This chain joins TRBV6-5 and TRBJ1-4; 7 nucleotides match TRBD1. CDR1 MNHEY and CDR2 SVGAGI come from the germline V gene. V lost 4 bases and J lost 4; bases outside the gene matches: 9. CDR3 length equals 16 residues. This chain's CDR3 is CASSSPQQGFNEKLFF. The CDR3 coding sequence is TGTGCCAGCAGTTCCCCCCAACAGGGGTTTAATGAAAAACTGTTTTTT.

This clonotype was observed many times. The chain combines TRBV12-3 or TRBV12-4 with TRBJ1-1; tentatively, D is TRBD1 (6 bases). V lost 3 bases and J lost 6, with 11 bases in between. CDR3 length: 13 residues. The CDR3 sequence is CASSFGGRAEAFF. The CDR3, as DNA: TGTGCCAGCAGTTTCGGGGGGCGAGCTGAAGCTTTCTTT.